A selection of T cell receptor beta chains follows, all from one sample in a study of response to subunit inactivated influenza vaccine. Each CDR3 protein gets one entry after TCRdb re-called the RT-PCR reads with MiXCR. The sample shows about 650,000 distinct CDR3 sequences, 15% to 19% of them seen only once. The source material was PBMCs from blood, sampled roughly 12 days after vaccination. Every receptor here comes from a man between 50 and 59 years old who received an inactivated influenza vaccine. CDR3s leave out the opening cysteine and the closing phenylalanine or tryptophan. Fields, in order: J gene, V gene, CDR3 protein.

TRBJ1-4 | TRBV12-3/TRBV12-4 | ASSLRGSSRGDEKLF
TRBJ2-7 | TRBV5-1 | ASSGLAGHYEQY
TRBJ2-2 | TRBV20-1 | SAEGGTGELF
TRBJ2-6 | TRBV4-2 | ASSQDRGSGANVLT
TRBJ2-3 | TRBV27 | ASSLNRGKTDTQY
TRBJ2-3 | TRBV4-2 | ASSQVEAGAGPTDTQY
TRBJ2-7 | TRBV20-1 | SANDKPEEQY
TRBJ2-7 | TRBV6-2/TRBV6-3 | ATSGALEQY
TRBJ2-1 | TRBV5-1 | ASSFGLASSYNEQF
TRBJ1-1 | TRBV28 | ASSFVRLNTEAF
TRBJ2-7 | TRBV11-2 | ASSLGSDRGFYEQY
TRBJ2-7 | TRBV10-3 | AISENSGSREQY
TRBJ2-7 | TRBV3-1 | ASSHPDSFMHEQY
TRBJ1-2 | TRBV29-1 | SVEFPHRAGYGYT
TRBJ1-2 | TRBV28 | ASSLLMGTGFGGYT
TRBJ2-6 | TRBV25-1 | ASSGTSGTSGANVLT
TRBJ2-3 | TRBV7-9 | ASSLLAGTQY
TRBJ2-1 | TRBV23-1 | ASSQSRKTVYNEQF
TRBJ2-1 | TRBV7-9 | ASSPPGVGVSYNEQF
TRBJ2-5 | TRBV12-3/TRBV12-4 | ASSGTRAWETQY
TRBJ1-1 | TRBV12-3/TRBV12-4 | ASSAILNTEAF
TRBJ2-3 | TRBV4-3 | ASSQSPGQPTLNTQY
TRBJ2-1 | TRBV7-6 | ASSPLPGRLGEQF
TRBJ2-7 | TRBV12-3/TRBV12-4 | ASSNRYEQY
TRBJ2-1 | TRBV12-3/TRBV12-4 | ASRGGTGQSNEQF
TRBJ2-2 | TRBV12-3/TRBV12-4 | ASRVMGTNTGELF
TRBJ1-5 | TRBV7-9 | ASQGAPREPQH
TRBJ1-2 | TRBV25-1 | ASSESGQARFT
TRBJ2-3 | TRBV4-2 | DSSQPQGSSTDTQY
TRBJ2-5 | TRBV6-5 | ASKTGWETQY
TRBJ2-1 | TRBV7-3 | ASSTRLAGRGEQF
TRBJ2-1 | TRBV4-1 | ASSQTTAYEQF
TRBJ2-3 | TRBV24-1 | ATSDTRLVTPDTQY
TRBJ2-4 | TRBV6-1 | ASSEQKLSKNIQY
TRBJ2-5 | TRBV3-1 | ASSQEVPWTQY
TRBJ2-1 | TRBV20-1 | SARDPRRGGSSYNEQF
TRBJ2-2 | TRBV27 | ASSFRIGNTGELF
TRBJ2-7 | TRBV20-1 | SARVQGYEQY
TRBJ2-2 | TRBV19 | ASSPQGTNTGELF
TRBJ2-3 | TRBV5-1 | ASSLGWGRTDTQY
TRBJ2-2 | TRBV7-9 | ASSSVTDGTGELF
TRBJ1-1 | TRBV28 | ASRGLRLNTEAF
TRBJ1-2 | TRBV12-3/TRBV12-4 | ASSPSDRDIYGYT
TRBJ2-1 | TRBV5-1 | ASSSQAGAGRNEQF
TRBJ1-1 | TRBV3-1 | ASTSSLRGGEAF
TRBJ2-5 | TRBV10-1 | ASSPKGTADLETQY
TRBJ2-2 | TRBV27 | ASSTGTVLVGELF
TRBJ1-1 | TRBV27 | ASSSWDSATEAF